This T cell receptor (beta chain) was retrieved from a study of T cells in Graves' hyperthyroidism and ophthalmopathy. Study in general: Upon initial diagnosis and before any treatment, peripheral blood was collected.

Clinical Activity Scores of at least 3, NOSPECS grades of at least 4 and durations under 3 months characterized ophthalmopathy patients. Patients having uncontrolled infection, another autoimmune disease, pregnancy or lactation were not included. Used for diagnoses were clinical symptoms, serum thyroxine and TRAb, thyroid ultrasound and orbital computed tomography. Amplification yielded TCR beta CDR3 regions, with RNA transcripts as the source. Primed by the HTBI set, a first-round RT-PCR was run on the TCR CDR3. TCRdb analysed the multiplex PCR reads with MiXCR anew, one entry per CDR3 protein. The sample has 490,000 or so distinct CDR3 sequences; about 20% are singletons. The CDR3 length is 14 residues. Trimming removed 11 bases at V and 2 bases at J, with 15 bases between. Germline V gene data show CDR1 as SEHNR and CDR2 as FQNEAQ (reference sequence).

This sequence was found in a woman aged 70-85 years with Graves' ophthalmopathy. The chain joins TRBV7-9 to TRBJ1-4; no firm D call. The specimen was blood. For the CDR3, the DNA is TGTGCCTATACCCCGGCTGGGACTAATGAAAAACTGTTTTTT. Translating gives CAYTPAGTNEKLFF. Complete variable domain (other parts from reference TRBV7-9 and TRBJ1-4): DTGVSQNPRHKITKRGQNVTFRCDPISEHNRLYWYRQTLGQGPEFLTYFQNEAQLEKSRLLSDRFSAERPKGSFSTLEIQRTEQGDSAMYLCAYTPAGTNEKLFFGSGTQLSVL.